This T cell receptor beta chain came from a study of T cells after yellow fever vaccination. For TCR, cDNA came from 5'RACE template switching, which added a universal primer site and UMIs. TCRdb reanalysed the 5' RACE reads using MiXCR and keeps one entry per CDR3 protein. The data show some 500,000 distinct CDR3 sequences, with approximately 13% seen just once and over 13% held by the top ten. This clonotype occurred many times. Per germline, CDR1 SGHKS and CDR2 YYEKEE (reference sequence). The length of the CDR3 is 15 residues. V dropped 0 bases and J dropped 0 bases, with 9 bases sitting between them.

The TCR was taken from a man under 40 who received the YFV17D yellow fever vaccine. The material was PBMCs, obtained on the day of the yellow fever booster vaccination. The chain is built from TRBV5-5 and TRBJ1-1, with D possibly being TRBD1 (6 bases). CDR3 sequence (DNA): TGTGCCAGCAGCTTGGTAGGGGGAATGAACACTGAAGCTTTCTTT. This translates into CASSLVGGMNTEAFF.